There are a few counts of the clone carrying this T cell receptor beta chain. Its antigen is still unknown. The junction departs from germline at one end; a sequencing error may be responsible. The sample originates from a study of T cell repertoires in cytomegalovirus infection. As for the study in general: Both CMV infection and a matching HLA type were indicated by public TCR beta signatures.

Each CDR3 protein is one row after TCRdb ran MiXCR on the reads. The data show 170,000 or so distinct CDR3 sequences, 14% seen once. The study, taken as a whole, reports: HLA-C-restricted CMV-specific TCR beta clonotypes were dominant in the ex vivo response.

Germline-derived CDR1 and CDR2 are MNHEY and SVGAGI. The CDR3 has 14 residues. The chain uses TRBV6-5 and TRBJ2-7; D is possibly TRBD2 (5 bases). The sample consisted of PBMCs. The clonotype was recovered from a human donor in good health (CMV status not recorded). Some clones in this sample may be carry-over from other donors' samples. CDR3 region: CASTPRALSHEQYF. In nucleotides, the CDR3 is TGTGCCAGCACCCCGAGGGCCCTCTCCCACGAGCAGTACTTC.